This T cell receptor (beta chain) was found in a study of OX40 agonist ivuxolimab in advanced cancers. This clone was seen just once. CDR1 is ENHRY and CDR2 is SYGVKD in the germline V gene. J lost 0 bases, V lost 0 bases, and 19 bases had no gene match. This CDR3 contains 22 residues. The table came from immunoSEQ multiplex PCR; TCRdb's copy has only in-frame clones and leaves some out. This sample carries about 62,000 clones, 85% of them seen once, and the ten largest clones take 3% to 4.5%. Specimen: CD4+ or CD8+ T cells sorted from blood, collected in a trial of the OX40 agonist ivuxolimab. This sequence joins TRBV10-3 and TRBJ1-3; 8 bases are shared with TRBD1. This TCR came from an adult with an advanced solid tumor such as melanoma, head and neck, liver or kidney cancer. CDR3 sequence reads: CAISESWGTGSNAKSSGNTIYF. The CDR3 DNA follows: TGTGCCATCAGTGAGTCTTGGGGGACAGGATCCAACGCCAAGAGCTCTGGAAACACCATATATTTT.